This record looks at one TCR beta chain sequence and its context. The data belong to a study of T cells after somatic rescue of genetic block. Clones were read by immunoSEQ multiplex PCR, and TCRdb kept only the in-frame ones, dropping some. The profile shows tens of thousands of clones, around 90% of them singletons. Germline V gene data show CDR1 as SGHVS and CDR2 as FQNEAQ. Trimming left V 3 bases short and J 2 bases short, with 14 bases between. This CDR3 comprises 15 residues. The source material was peripheral blood mononuclear cells (PBMCs). This receptor was taken from a man aged 40-50 years. The rearrangement uses TRBV7-8 and TRBJ2-7; D is tentatively TRBD1 or TRBD2 (5 bases each). The CDR3 region is CASSFGTIGAYEQYF. In nucleotides, the CDR3 is TGTGCCAGCAGCTTCGGGACCATAGGGGCCTACGAGCAGTACTTC.